One and the same sample provided the 29 T cell receptor beta chains below, sequenced in a study of cytomegalovirus exposure and HLA in healthy donors. In the PCR, 60 Vbeta and 13 Jbeta primers were used. Profiled with immunoSEQ multiplex PCR; TCRdb holds only in-frame clones, not every one. The table has 150,000 or so clones, 60% to 75% seen once; the top ten hold approximately 2.6%. Specimen: PBMCs. All receptors derive from a man between 18 and 29 years old in good health and CMV-seronegative.

A few counts support this clone. This chain links TRBV9 with TRBJ2-5, with D possibly being TRBD2 (6 bases). CDR3 size: 14 residues. Germline CDR1 is SGDLS and CDR2 is YYNGEE. Trimming took 3 bases from V and 2 from J, leaving 11 bases between them. This CDR3 is CASSASGVQETQYF. CDR3 in DNA: TGTGCCAGCAGCGCCTCGGGGGTACAAGAGACCCAGTACTTC.

This clone occurred once. The rearrangement links TRBV28 to TRBJ2-3; TRBD1 is a possible D gene (8 bases). V shed 1 base and J shed 4 bases, with 15 bases lying between them. CDR3 length: 16 residues. Germline V gives CDR1 MDHEN, CDR2 SYDVKM. This CDR3 is CASSLYTGGAADTQYF. The CDR3 nucleotides read TGTGCCAGCAGTTTATACACAGGGGGGGCGGCAGATACGCAGTATTTT.

The chain joins TRBV4-1 to TRBJ2-2; 8 nucleotides align to TRBD1. Trimming at V came to 5 bases and at J to 8 bases, leaving 4 bases not matched to a gene. The CDR3 loop spans 13 amino acids. CDR1 is MGHRA and CDR2 is YSYEKL in the germline V gene. The CDR3 loop reads CASSKTGAGELFF. In DNA, the CDR3 is TGCGCCAGCAGCAAGACAGGGGCAGGGGAGCTGTTTTTT.

The J gene is TRBJ2-3, the V gene TRBV7-6, with D possibly being TRBD2 (7 bases). The CDR3 sequence is 19 residues long. Germline loops: CDR1 SGHVS, CDR2 FNYEAQ. V lost 4 bases and J lost 0, with 23 bases in between. The CDR3, as DNA: TGTGCCAGCAGCTCCCTCCCGCCAGTGCGGGGGCGCAGCACAGATACGCAGTATTTT. Amino acid sequence: CASSSLPPVRGRSTDTQYF.

The rearrangement links TRBV28 to TRBJ2-5, with TRBD1 matching over 10 bases. V gave up 5 bases and J gave up 6 bases; unmatched junction bases: 15. The CDR3 sequence is 17 residues long. Per germline, CDR1 MDHEN and CDR2 SYDVKM. This CDR3 reads CASSPTVRTGGEQTQYF. CDR3 DNA: TGTGCCAGCAGTCCTACCGTGAGGACAGGGGGAGAGCAGACCCAGTACTTC.

The genes are TRBV18 and TRBJ2-5, with 8 bases fitting TRBD1. V lost 4 bases, J lost 4 bases, and 14 bases stayed unmatched. The CDR3 is 17 residues long. Germline-derived CDR1 and CDR2 are KGHSH and LQKENI. The CDR3 here is CASSLDREGGGRETQYF. The DNA of the CDR3 is TGTGCCAGCTCACTGGACAGGGAAGGAGGGGGAAGAGAGACCCAGTACTTC.

The rearrangement links TRBV7-2 to TRBJ2-7, with 9 bases matching TRBD1. Unmatched junction bases numbered 1, after V lost 4 bases and J lost 0 bases. CDR3 length: 14 residues. The germline CDR1 and CDR2 sequences are SGHTA and FQGNSA. CDR3 sequence reads: CASSWGQGSYEQYV. The CDR3 bases are TGTGCCAGCAGCTGGGGACAGGGCTCCTACGAGCAGTACGTC.

For this clone: The junction differs from germline at one of its ends, possibly a read error. This sequence joins TRBV7-9 and TRBJ1-1; TRBD1 matches at 8 bases. CDR3 size: 14 residues. Germline CDR1 and CDR2: SEHNR and FQNEAQ (reference sequence). The CDR3 loop is CSSSPDRGNSEAFF. The DNA of the CDR3 is TGTTCCAGCAGCCCCGACAGGGGAAACTCTGAAGCTTTCTTT.

This clone was detected once. The chain has TRBV18 and TRBJ1-1, with 9 bases aligning to TRBD1. The CDR3 is 18 amino acids. Germline trimming cut 3 bases from V and 3 bases from J; bases unmatched to any gene: 14. Germline CDR1 KGHSH, CDR2 LQKENI. CDR3: CASSPIGQGLPVDTEAFF. As DNA, the CDR3 is TGTGCCAGCTCACCTATCGGACAGGGGCTCCCCGTGGACACTGAAGCTTTCTTT.

This chain uses TRBV28 with TRBJ2-7, with D possibly being TRBD2 (6 bases). Trimming took 6 bases from V and 5 from J, leaving 26 bases between them. The CDR3 loop spans 17 amino acids. The germline CDR1 and CDR2 sequences are MDHEN and SYDVKM. The CDR3 is CASSRSSVTGAMDEQYF. CDR3 DNA sequence: TGTGCCAGCAGCCGATCGAGCGTCACGGGAGCAATGGACGAGCAGTACTTC.

The chain has TRBV29-1 and TRBJ1-2, with D perhaps matching TRBD1 (6 bases). With 8 bases removed from V and 2 bases from J, the gap between germline ends came to 12 bases. Germline lookup yields CDR1 SQVTM and CDR2 ANQGSEA. CDR3 length: 12 residues. The DNA for the CDR3 is TGCAGCACCCTCACAGGGAACTATGGCTACACCTTC. This codes for CSTLTGNYGYTF.

The chain is built from TRBV6-4 and TRBJ2-1, with D possibly TRBD1 on 6 matching bases. There are 15 residues in the CDR3. The ends were cut back, 0 bases at V and 5 bases at J, with 11 bases in the middle. From germline, CDR1 is MRHNA and CDR2 SNTAGT. CDR3 region: CASSDSGGTHNEQFF. The CDR3 nucleotides read TGTGCCAGCAGTGACTCAGGGGGAACGCACAATGAGCAGTTCTTC.

The chain carries TRBV5-4 and TRBJ1-2, with 10 nucleotides matching TRBD1. The length of the CDR3 is 14 residues. Trimming at V came to 5 bases and at J to 8 bases, leaving 9 bases not matched to a gene. The germline V gene encodes CDR1 SGHNT and CDR2 YYREEE (reference sequence). The CDR3 is CASRSGTGDGGYTF. Written as DNA, the CDR3 is TGTGCCAGCAGGTCCGGGACAGGGGATGGAGGCTACACCTTC.

This clone was counted a single time. CDR3 residues: CASRGTGGMGEQFF. The CDR3 DNA is TGTGCCAGCAGGGGCACAGGGGGCATGGGTGAGCAGTTCTTC. This chain connects TRBV7-9 to TRBJ2-1; 9 nucleotides agree with TRBD1. This CDR3 has 14 residues. Germline V gene sequence: CDR1 SEHNR, CDR2 FQNEAQ (reference sequence). V shed 6 bases and J 9 bases; nucleotides not matched to a gene: 9.

The rearrangement uses TRBV6-1 and TRBJ2-7; 7 bases map to TRBD1. Germline CDR1 MNHNS, CDR2 SASEGT. The CDR3 totals 16 residues. Losses at the gene ends were 11 bases for V and 3 bases for J; bases not matched to a gene: 19. The CDR3 DNA reads as TGTGCCCGCCGTCAAGTCGACGGACAGGCGAACTACGAGCAGTACGTC. Translating it yields CARRQVDGQANYEQYV.

The chain uses TRBV7-2 and TRBJ2-5; 7 bases align to TRBD1. Germline CDR1 and CDR2: SGHTA and FQGNSA. The CDR3 is 15 residues long. V trimming: 5 bases; J trimming: 1 base; junction bases outside the gene matches: 7. The CDR3 here is CASSDRVLVQETQYF. The CDR3 nucleotides read TGTGCCAGCAGCGACAGGGTTTTGGTCCAAGAGACCCAGTACTTC.

The chain combines TRBV2 with TRBJ1-6; a weak D match, TRBD1 (5 bases). V was pared by 6 bases and J by 8 bases, with 14 bases between. Germline assignment: CDR1 SNHLY and CDR2 FYNNEI. This CDR3 is 14 amino acids long. The CDR3: CASRGKGVDSPLHF. DNA of the CDR3: TGTGCCAGCAGGGGAAAAGGGGTGGATTCACCCCTCCACTTT.

The CDR3 reads CASSLEGQGLNTEAFF. The CDR3 DNA reads TGTGCCAGCAGCCTTGAGGGACAGGGGCTGAACACTGAAGCTTTCTTT. V and J are TRBV5-6 and TRBJ1-1; 10 positions match TRBD1. Germline values: CDR1 SGHDT, CDR2 YYEEEE. J gave up 0 bases and V 4 bases, and 6 bases lay outside the gene matches. The CDR3 has 16 amino acids.

The V call is TRBV27, the J call TRBJ1-2, with D perhaps TRBD1 (6 bases). V was cut by 0 bases and J by 9 bases, with 20 bases left in between. This CDR3 contains 16 residues. Germline V gives CDR1 MNHEY, CDR2 SMNVEV (reference sequence). The DNA of the CDR3 is TGTGCCAGCAGTTTATCATCCCCCCCAACAGGGTACAGCTACACCTTC. It translates to CASSLSSPPTGYSYTF.

This clone turned up a few times. V is TRBV9 and J is TRBJ1-2; D ambiguous. Trimming took off 0 bases at V and 4 bases at J, with 4 bases between the two ends. This CDR3 contains 12 residues. In germline, CDR1 is SGDLS, CDR2 YYNGEE. Written as DNA, the CDR3 is TGTGCCAGCAGCGTAGACAGCTATGGCTACACCTTC. It translates to CASSVDSYGYTF.

The genes are TRBV28 and TRBJ2-5; the D gene is possibly TRBD2 (6 bases). V gave up 8 bases and J gave up 2 bases, with 12 bases separating them. CDR1 is MDHEN, CDR2 SYDVKM, per germline. This CDR3 has 13 amino acids. The CDR3 sequence: CASLGGGQETQYF. Here the CDR3 DNA reads TGTGCCAGCTTGGGGGGAGGACAAGAGACCCAGTACTTC.

This clone was recorded once. The V and J genes are TRBV18 and TRBJ2-4; 8 positions agree with TRBD1. The junction had 4 bases not matched to a gene; V was cut back by 6 bases and J by 0 bases. Germline V lookup: CDR1 KGHSH, CDR2 LQKENI. The CDR3 totals 15 residues. DNA for the CDR3: TGTGCCAGCTCCCCAGGGACAGGAGCCAAAAACATTCAGTACTTC. Residues: CASSPGTGAKNIQYF.

This rearrangement joins TRBV15 to TRBJ2-7; TRBD1 matches 8 bases. The V gene's germline CDR1 is LNHNV and CDR2 YYDKDF (reference sequence). The CDR3 contains 14 residues. The DNA for the CDR3 is TGTGCCACCAGCAGAGACAGGGGGCCCTACGGGCAGTACGTC. This sequence encodes CATSRDRGPYGQYV.

The chain has TRBV5-1 and TRBJ2-1; 7 positions agree with TRBD2. J gave up 5 bases and V 1 base, and 12 bases lay outside the gene matches. From germline, CDR1 is SGHRS and CDR2 YFSETQ. This CDR3 has 17 amino acids. CDR3 coding DNA: TGCGCCAGCAGCTTGAGCGGGAACCCTCGAGGGGACAATGAGCAGTTCTTC. The encoded protein is CASSLSGNPRGDNEQFF. Combining the CDR3 with reference TRBV5-1 and TRBJ2-1 gives the whole variable domain KAGVTQTPRYLIKTRGQQVTLSCSPISGHRSVSWYQQTPGQGLQFLFEYFSETQRNKGNFPGRFSGRQFSNSRSEMNVSTLELGDSALYLCASSLSGNPRGDNEQFFGPGTRLTVL.

CDR3 nucleotides: TGTGCCAGCAGCCCTGAAACATCTGCTAATGAAAAACTGTTTTTT. Protein product: CASSPETSANEKLFF. The V and J genes are TRBV6-1 and TRBJ1-4, with D unclear. CDR3 length: 15 amino acids. Germline V gene lookup returns CDR1 MNHNS and CDR2 SASEGT. Trimming left V 6 bases short and J 3 bases short, with 14 bases between.

J is TRBJ1-1 and V is TRBV19; D possibly corresponds to TRBD1 (5 bases). The CDR3 totals 15 residues. Germline V gives CDR1 LNHDA, CDR2 SQIVND (reference sequence). The V and J ends lost 7 bases and 0 bases respectively, with 15 bases between them. The CDR3 sequence: CASNPEGYVNTEAFF. CDR3 sequence (DNA): TGTGCCAGTAATCCGGAGGGGTACGTGAACACTGAAGCTTTCTTT.

V gene TRBV30 combines with J gene TRBJ2-1, with 13 bases identical to TRBD2. CDR3 size: 15 residues. Germline-derived CDR1 and CDR2 are GTSNPN and SVGIG (reference sequence). The V and J ends lost 0 bases and 10 bases, in that order; junction bases with no gene match: 6. The CDR3 DNA reads TGTGCCTGGAGTGTTGGACTAGCGGGGGTCCGGGAGCAGTTCTTC. Its protein product is CAWSVGLAGVREQFF.

The V call is TRBV4-2, the J call TRBJ2-1; TRBD1 aligns across 8 bases. Trimming at V came to 4 bases and at J to 8 bases, leaving 10 bases not matched to a gene. Germline CDR1 LGHNA, CDR2 YNFKEQ. The CDR3 sequence is 15 residues long. As DNA, the CDR3 is TGTGCCAGCAGCCCGTCTCCGGGACAGGCCGATGAGCAGTTCTTC. Translating gives CASSPSPGQADEQFF.

This clone was seen a handful of times. V gene TRBV6-1 combines with J gene TRBJ1-6; 7 positions match TRBD1. CDR1 MNHNS and CDR2 SASEGT come from the germline V gene. The CDR3 is 13 residues long. After removal of 7 bases from V and 7 bases from J, the junction contained 4 bases not matched to a gene. CDR3 residues: CASTRGPNSPLHF. In nucleotides, the CDR3 is TGTGCCAGCACGAGGGGGCCGAATTCACCCCTCCACTTT.